This T cell receptor beta chain came from a study of blood T cell repertoires in COVID-19. Study-wide context: The United States, Italy and Spain were the sources of the acute and convalescent COVID-19 samples.

As handled by the study authors: Researchers report that nucleated cell counts were estimated from reference gene primer amplification. Only in-frame clones appear in the TCRdb table, and some are missing; sequencing was by immunoSEQ multiplex PCR. Clone size and V and J calls were adopted from that table, with D and trimming inferred from the DNA. The repertoire consists of 200,000 to 300,000 clones, with roughly 82% occurring once and the leading ten covering approximately 13%. The ends were cut back, 0 bases at V and 0 bases at J, with 9 bases in the middle. From germline, CDR1 is SGHRS and CDR2 YFSETQ. The CDR3 runs 15 residues.

Sequencing used peripheral blood. This chain connects TRBV5-1 to TRBJ1-1, with D possibly matching TRBD1 (5 bases). This receptor was taken from a man at least 80 years old with acute or convalescent COVID-19. CDR3 sequence: CASSLARGLNTEAFF. The CDR3 nucleotides read TGCGCCAGCAGCTTGGCGCGGGGCTTGAACACTGAAGCTTTCTTT.